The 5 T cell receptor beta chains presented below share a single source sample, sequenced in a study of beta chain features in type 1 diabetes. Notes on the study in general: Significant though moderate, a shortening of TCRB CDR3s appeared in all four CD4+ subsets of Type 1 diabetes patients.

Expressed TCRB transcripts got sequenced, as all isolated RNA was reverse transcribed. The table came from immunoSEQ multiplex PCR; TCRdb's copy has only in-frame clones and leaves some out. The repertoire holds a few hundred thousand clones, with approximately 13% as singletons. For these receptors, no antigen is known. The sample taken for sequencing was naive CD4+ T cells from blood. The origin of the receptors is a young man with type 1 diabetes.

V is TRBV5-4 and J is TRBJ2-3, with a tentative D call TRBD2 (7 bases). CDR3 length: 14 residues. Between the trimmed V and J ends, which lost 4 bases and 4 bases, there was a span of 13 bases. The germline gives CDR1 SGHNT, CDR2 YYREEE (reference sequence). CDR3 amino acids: CASSRAGAADTQYF. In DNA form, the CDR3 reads TGTGCCAGCAGCAGGGCGGGGGCAGCAGATACGCAGTATTTT.

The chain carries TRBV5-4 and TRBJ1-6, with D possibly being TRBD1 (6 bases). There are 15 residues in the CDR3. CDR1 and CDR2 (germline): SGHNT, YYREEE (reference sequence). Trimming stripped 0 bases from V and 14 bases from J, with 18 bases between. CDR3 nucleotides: TGTGCCAGCAGCTTGGCCACAGGGAGTTTTACGGCCCTCCACTTT. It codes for CASSLATGSFTALHF. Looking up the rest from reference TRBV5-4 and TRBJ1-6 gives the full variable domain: ETGVTQSPTHLIKTRGQQVTLRCSSQSGHNTVSWYQQALGQGPQFIFQYYREEENGRGNFPPRFSGLQFPNYSSELNVNALELDDSALYLCASSLATGSFTALHFGNGTRLTVT.

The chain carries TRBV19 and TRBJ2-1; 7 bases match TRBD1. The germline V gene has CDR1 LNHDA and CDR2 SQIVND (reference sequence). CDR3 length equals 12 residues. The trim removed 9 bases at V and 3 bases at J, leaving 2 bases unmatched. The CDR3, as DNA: TGTGCCAGCGGGGACAGCTACAATGAGCAGTTCTTC. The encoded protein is CASGDSYNEQFF.

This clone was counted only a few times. CDR3 bases: TGTGCCAGCAGTCCCCAGGGTTTTGGCGGCTACACCTTC. It codes for CASSPQGFGGYTF. The J gene is TRBJ1-2, the V gene TRBV6-5; TRBD1 is a possible D gene (5 bases). The CDR3 consists of 13 residues. Trimming removed 5 bases from V and 8 bases from J, with 15 bases in between. The germline V gene encodes CDR1 MNHEY and CDR2 SVGAGI.

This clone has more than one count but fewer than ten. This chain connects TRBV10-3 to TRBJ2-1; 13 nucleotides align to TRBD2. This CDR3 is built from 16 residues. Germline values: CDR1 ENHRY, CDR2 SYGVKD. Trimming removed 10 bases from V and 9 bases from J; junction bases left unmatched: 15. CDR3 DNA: TGTGCCACGACAGGGGGCGGACTAGCGGGAGTGGGTGAGCAGTTCTTC. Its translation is CATTGGGLAGVGEQFF.